This TCR beta chain is drawn from a study of blood T cells in healthy people across ages. Study observations and caveats: Higher diversity and more naive CD4+ cells were features of long-lived donors, compared to aged donors. Considered underestimates were the diversity estimates obtained from one million T cells.

The use of a sample-barcoded 5' primer and a J-beta primer mix characterized a second PCR of about 7 to 12 cycles. TCRdb re-called the 5' RACE reads through MiXCR, storing one row per CDR3 protein. The sample has about 1.4 million distinct CDR3 sequences, 59% seen once. The CDR3 runs 13 residues. The germline V gene encodes CDR1 SGHDN and CDR2 FVKESK. With regard to this clonotype: Its target is unknown. An end of the junction does not agree with germline; a read error may underlie this.

Specimen: blood. The receptor comes from a man younger than 35 in good health. The rearrangement joins TRBV14 to TRBJ2-1; 7 positions agree with TRBD1. CDR3 loop: CASRWDRWGEQFF. The CDR3 coding sequence is TGTGCCAGCCGGTGGGACAGATGGGGTGAGCAGTTCTTT.